The 4 T cell receptor beta chains given below trace back to one sample, sequenced in a study of patients and donors after allogeneic stem cell transplantation. TCRdb reprocessed the RT-PCR reads via MiXCR and lists one record per CDR3 protein. The sample shows about 89,000 distinct CDR3 sequences, around 49% of them seen only once. Sequencing input: blood, either unsorted or a sorted T cell fraction (not recorded which). These receptors were collected from a human donor who was either an allogeneic HSCT recipient or a stem cell or donor lymphocyte infusion donor (not recorded which). It is not recorded whose cells these are; they may come from a transplant donor.

Only a few counts were recorded for this clonotype. The rearrangement uses TRBV9 and TRBJ1-6, with a tentative D call TRBD1 (6 bases). CDR1 and CDR2 from the germline V gene are SGDLS and YYNGEE. Between the trimmed V and J ends, which lost 0 bases and 11 bases, there was a span of 12 bases. CDR3 length: 14 residues. Written as DNA, the CDR3 is TGTGCCAGCAGCGTAGAGGACCAGGGGACACCCCTCCACTTT. Protein sequence: CASSVEDQGTPLHF.

This chain uses TRBV29-1 with TRBJ2-7, with D perhaps TRBD1 (6 bases). The V gene lost 1 base and the J gene lost 2 bases, with 12 bases spanning the gap. Germline V gene data show CDR1 as SQVTM and CDR2 as ANQGSEA. This CDR3 is built from 14 residues. CDR3 nucleotide sequence: TGCAGCGTTGAAGCCGGACAGTCCCCCTACGAGCAGTACTTC. Translation gives CSVEAGQSPYEQYF.

The chain couples TRBV11-2 to TRBJ2-1; TRBD2 matches 12 bases. The CDR3 spans 16 residues. Trimming took 8 bases from V and 2 from J; bases not matched to a gene: 7. Germline V CDR1 and CDR2: SGHAT, FQNNGV. CDR3 sequence: CASGPGLAGPYNEQFF. The CDR3 DNA sequence: TGTGCCAGCGGCCCGGGACTAGCGGGCCCCTACAATGAGCAGTTCTTC.

V usage is TRBV5-1 and J usage is TRBJ1-1, with D tentatively TRBD1 (6 bases). Trimming cost V 3 bases and J 5 bases, with 20 bases left between them. The CDR3 has 16 amino acids. Germline lookup yields CDR1 SGHRS and CDR2 YFSETQ. CDR3 DNA sequence: TGCGCCAGCAGCTCACGTCCCGGGGGCGAGGGGACTGAAGCTTTCTTT. Translated, it gives CASSSRPGGEGTEAFF.